This T cell receptor (beta chain) originates from a study of blood T cell repertoires in COVID-19. Study at large: There were acute and convalescent COVID-19 samples, and they came from the United States, Italy and Spain. The cDNA or gDNA used as material had been derived from T cells, B-cell-depleted T cells, or PBMCs.

The V gene's germline CDR1 is GTSNPN and CDR2 SVGIG (reference sequence). This CDR3 is 14 amino acids long. Source study methods: It was from reference gene primer amplification that nucleated cell counts were estimated. TCRdb's table, derived via immunoSEQ multiplex PCR, lists solely in-frame clones and lacks some. That table gives V, J and clone size, and the DNA gave D and trimming. The table includes more than 95,000 clones, more than 60% detected once. The receptor was isolated from a man aged 70-80 years with acute or convalescent COVID-19. The V call is TRBV30, the J call TRBJ1-2; 12 nucleotides align to TRBD1. Sequencing was carried out using peripheral blood. The CDR3, as DNA: TGTGCTGGCGGCGGGACAGGGGGCGCATATGGCTACACCTTC. Translated: CAGGGTGGAYGYTF.